Listed here are 28 T cell receptor beta chains from one sample, sequenced in a study of cytomegalovirus exposure and HLA in healthy donors. The study ran its PCR with 60 Vbeta and 13 Jbeta primers. Libraries were prepared by immunoSEQ multiplex PCR; TCRdb keeps only in-frame clonotypes and omits some of them. The sample lists 110,000 to 150,000 clones, approximately 72% seen once, with approximately 2.1% in the top ten. Sequencing was carried out using PBMCs. These receptors were taken from a man between 35 and 55 years old in good health and CMV-seronegative.

The chain combines TRBV30 with TRBJ1-6; D is perhaps TRBD1 (5 bases). The CDR3 runs to 15 residues. Germline V gene sequence: CDR1 GTSNPN, CDR2 SVGIG (reference sequence). V lost 7 bases to trimming and J lost 2 bases, with 15 bases between them. In DNA, the CDR3 is TGTGCCTCCACGGGGGGAGAACCCTATAATTCACCCCTCCACTTT. As protein: CASTGGEPYNSPLHF.

The chain links TRBV5-1 to TRBJ1-1, with 8 bases matching TRBD1. The CDR3 is 16 amino acids. CDR1 and CDR2 from the germline V gene are SGHRS and YFSETQ. V was clipped by 3 bases and J by 1 base; unmatched bases: 8. CDR3 residues: CASSYGQGGQNTEAFF. In DNA, the CDR3 is TGCGCCAGCAGCTACGGACAGGGAGGCCAGAACACTGAAGCTTTCTTT.

This clone has more than one count but fewer than ten. The chain uses TRBV4-2 and TRBJ2-3; 9 bases map to TRBD2. Germline V gene sequence: CDR1 LGHNA, CDR2 YNFKEQ. The CDR3 contains 15 residues. Trimming removed 0 bases from V and 4 bases from J; junction bases left unmatched: 2. This chain's CDR3 is CASSQERGGPDTQYF. For the CDR3, the DNA is TGTGCCAGCAGCCAAGAGCGGGGGGGCCCAGATACGCAGTATTTT.

In its sample, this clone was seen a few times. The chain couples TRBV5-1 to TRBJ2-3; possibly TRBD2 for D (5 bases). Germline CDR1 reads SGHRS; CDR2 reads YFSETQ. This CDR3 region has 12 residues. V lost 0 bases and J lost 6, with 5 bases in between. CDR3: CASSLVADTQYF. DNA of the CDR3: TGCGCCAGCAGCTTGGTAGCGGATACGCAGTATTTT.

The rearrangement uses TRBV29-1 and TRBJ2-1; tentatively, D is TRBD2 (5 bases). V was cut by 3 bases and J by 5 bases, with 11 bases left in between. CDR3 length equals 13 residues. Looked up from germline, CDR1 is SQVTM and CDR2 is ANQGSEA. CDR3 nucleotides: TGCAGCGTTGAGTCGGGGTCCAACAATGAGCAGTTCTTC. This translates into CSVESGSNNEQFF.

With respect to this clone: Relative to the germline gene, one junction end is altered; a read error may explain this. The chain uses TRBV30 and TRBJ1-2; D might be TRBD1 (6 bases). Germline CDR1 reads GTSNPN; CDR2 reads SVGIG (reference sequence). This CDR3 has 14 amino acids. The CDR3 nucleotides read TGTGCCTGGAGTGTACAGGGAATCCCCTATGGCTACCCCTTC. Amino acid sequence: CAWSVQGIPYGYPF.

This clone was detected only a few times. This chain joins TRBV4-1 and TRBJ2-2, with a possible D match to TRBD1 (5 bases). The CDR3 extends over 16 amino acids. V was trimmed by 1 base and J by 6 bases, leaving 15 bases between them. Per the germline V gene, CDR1 is MGHRA and CDR2 is YSYEKL. The DNA of the CDR3 is TGCGCCAGCAGCCAAGCCCCTCGACAGTTCCCCGGGGAGCTGTTTTTT. It encodes CASSQAPRQFPGELFF.

The rearrangement links TRBV6-1 to TRBJ2-3; the match to TRBD2 covers 7 bases. Germline assignment: CDR1 MNHNS and CDR2 SASEGT. The CDR3 covers 13 residues. The junction had 4 bases not matched to a gene; V was cut back by 10 bases and J by 0 bases. The CDR3 bases are TGTGCCACGGGGGGTACTAGCACAGATACGCAGTATTTT. It encodes CATGGTSTDTQYF.

The chain joins TRBV14 to TRBJ2-7, with D maybe TRBD1 (5 bases). Deletions cut 0 bases from V and 3 bases from J, with 12 bases between. This CDR3 has 15 residues. Germline V gene data show CDR1 as SGHDN and CDR2 as FVKESK. The CDR3 reads CASSQELDRDYEQYF. The DNA of the CDR3 is TGTGCCAGCAGCCAAGAACTCGACAGAGACTACGAGCAGTACTTC.

This clone has a single count. The chain couples TRBV30 to TRBJ2-1, with TRBD2 matching 13 bases. CDR3 size: 14 residues. The J segment lost 9 bases and the V segment lost 3 bases, leaving 5 bases of the junction unmatched. Per germline, CDR1 GTSNPN and CDR2 SVGIG (reference sequence). The CDR3 region has the DNA TGTGCCTGGAGGGGACTAGCGGGAAGGAGTGAGCAGTTCTTC. Amino acids: CAWRGLAGRSEQFF.

V and J are TRBV2 and TRBJ2-7, with 13 bases matching TRBD2. In germline, CDR1 is SNHLY, CDR2 FYNNEI. Unmatched junction bases numbered 8, after V lost 7 bases and J lost 11 bases. The CDR3 is 13 residues long. The CDR3 loop is CASTTLAGGSEYF. In DNA form, the CDR3 reads TGTGCCAGCACAACACTAGCGGGGGGGTCGGAGTACTTC.

This chain connects TRBV6-1 to TRBJ2-3, with TRBD1 matching 10 bases. Unmatched junction bases numbered 1, after V lost 4 bases and J lost 6 bases. The germline CDR1 and CDR2 sequences are MNHNS and SASEGT. CDR3 length: 13 amino acids. The CDR3 loop is CASSGTGGDTQYF. DNA for the CDR3: TGTGCCAGCAGTGGGACAGGGGGTGATACGCAGTATTTT.

The V call is TRBV9, the J call TRBJ2-3; 9 nucleotides line up with TRBD2. CDR3 length: 15 amino acids. The germline V gene has CDR1 SGDLS and CDR2 YYNGEE. V was clipped by 0 bases and J by 5 bases; unmatched bases: 4. The CDR3 sequence is CASSVGGGAVDTQYF. DNA of the CDR3: TGTGCCAGCAGCGTAGGCGGGGGGGCCGTAGATACGCAGTATTTT. The full variable domain, in which reference TRBV9 and TRBJ2-3 provide the parts outside the CDR3, is DSGVTQTPKHLITATGQRVTLRCSPRSGDLSVYWYQQSLDQGLQFLIQYYNGEERAKGNILERFSAQQFPDLHSELNLSSLELGDSALYFCASSVGGGAVDTQYFGPGTRLTVL.

The rearrangement uses TRBV15 and TRBJ2-3; TRBD2 agrees at 9 bases. V lost 8 bases to trimming and J lost 4 bases; unmatched junction nucleotides: 10. The CDR3 consists of 15 residues. Germline V gives CDR1 LNHNV, CDR2 YYDKDF (reference sequence). DNA for the CDR3: TGTGCCACCCGAAGCGTAGCGGGAGATCCAGATACGCAGTATTTT. Amino acid sequence: CATRSVAGDPDTQYF.

This clone occurred a few times. The chain has TRBV4-2 and TRBJ2-3; 10 nucleotides match TRBD2. Germline values: CDR1 LGHNA, CDR2 YNFKEQ. After removal of 1 base from V and 0 bases from J, the junction contained 13 bases not matched to a gene. The CDR3 extends over 20 amino acids. The CDR3 DNA reads TGTGCCAGCAGCCAAGCCCCTCCGGGAGCGGGGGGGCGAAGCACAGATACGCAGTATTTT. It translates to CASSQAPPGAGGRSTDTQYF.

J is TRBJ2-7 and V is TRBV27, with TRBD2 matching over 8 bases. This CDR3 is built from 15 residues. With V trimmed by 3 bases and J by 2 bases, 6 bases remained unmatched. Germline CDR1 is MNHEY and CDR2 is SMNVEV (reference sequence). CDR3 sequence (DNA): TGTGCCAGCAGTTTGATAGGGACTAGACCCTACGAGCAGTACTTC. Translation gives CASSLIGTRPYEQYF.

V usage is TRBV15 and J usage is TRBJ2-7; maybe TRBD2 (7 bases). The germline V gene has CDR1 LNHNV and CDR2 YYDKDF (reference sequence). The CDR3 is 16 amino acids. The V end was cut by 4 bases, the J end by 5 bases, with 21 bases between. The CDR3 sequence is CATSKGGAHRSNEQYF. DNA for the CDR3: TGTGCCACCAGCAAGGGGGGGGCGCATAGGTCGAACGAGCAGTACTTC.

The chain links TRBV18 to TRBJ2-1, with TRBD2 matching 14 bases. With V trimmed by 3 bases and J by 3 bases, 1 base remained unmatched. The CDR3 sequence is 16 residues long. Germline-derived CDR1 and CDR2 are KGHSH and LQKENI. The CDR3: CASSPGTSGGYNEQFF. DNA of the CDR3: TGTGCCAGCTCACCGGGGACTAGCGGGGGCTACAATGAGCAGTTCTTC.

This chain uses TRBV4-1 with TRBJ1-4, with TRBD1 as a possible D gene (6 bases). This CDR3 contains 15 residues. V shed 4 bases and J shed 4 bases, with 13 bases lying between them. CDR1 and CDR2 from the germline V gene are MGHRA and YSYEKL. In nucleotides, the CDR3 is TGCGCCAGCAGCCCTCGAGGACAGCTTAATGAAAAACTGTTTTTT. Protein product: CASSPRGQLNEKLFF.

This chain joins TRBV11-1 and TRBJ1-2, with 9 bases fitting TRBD1. This CDR3 comprises 13 residues. Looked up from germline, CDR1 is SGHAT and CDR2 is FQDESV (reference sequence). V gave up 5 bases and J gave up 6 bases; unmatched junction bases: 4. The CDR3 sequence is CASSPDRGHGYTF. CDR3 DNA sequence: TGTGCCAGCAGCCCGGACAGGGGTCATGGCTACACCTTC.

This chain uses TRBV4-2 with TRBJ1-1; 7 nucleotides match TRBD1. The CDR3 has 17 residues. J gave up 6 bases and V 6 bases, and 19 bases lay outside the gene matches. Per the germline V gene, CDR1 is LGHNA and CDR2 is YNFKEQ. DNA of the CDR3: TGTGCCAGCAGGGCAACCGGGACAGCCCTTGGGTACGCTGAAGCTTTCTTT. Amino acids: CASRATGTALGYAEAFF.

This clone was detected only a few times. CDR3 protein: CASSGDRGDTEAFF. DNA of the CDR3: TGTGCCAGCAGCGGGGACAGGGGGGACACTGAAGCTTTCTTT. The V and J genes are TRBV9 and TRBJ1-1; 11 positions match TRBD1. CDR3 length equals 14 residues. V was pared by 3 bases and J by 3 bases, with 1 base of the junction left unmatched. Germline lookup yields CDR1 SGDLS and CDR2 YYNGEE.

The sample holds one count of this clone. The chain couples TRBV5-1 to TRBJ2-2, with TRBD2 matching 16 bases. In germline, CDR1 is SGHRS, CDR2 YFSETQ. The CDR3 extends over 18 amino acids. V gave up 3 bases and J gave up 3 bases; unmatched junction bases: 5. DNA for the CDR3: TGCGCCAGCAGCTCAGGGACTAGCGGGGGGGCCTACACCGGGGAGCTGTTTTTT. Protein sequence: CASSSGTSGGAYTGELFF. Variable domain in full (rest from reference TRBV5-1 and TRBJ2-2): KAGVTQTPRYLIKTRGQQVTLSCSPISGHRSVSWYQQTPGQGLQFLFEYFSETQRNKGNFPGRFSGRQFSNSRSEMNVSTLELGDSALYLCASSSGTSGGAYTGELFFGEGSRLTVL.

The chain uses TRBV10-1 and TRBJ2-5, with 15 bases matching TRBD2. This CDR3 is 18 amino acids long. Germline assignment: CDR1 WNHNN and CDR2 SYGVQD (reference sequence). Trimming cost V 0 bases and J 4 bases; bases outside gene matches: 6. CDR3 region: CASSESRRTSGRAETQYF. CDR3 nucleotides: TGCGCCAGCAGTGAGTCTCGGCGGACTAGCGGGAGGGCAGAGACCCAGTACTTC.

The genes are TRBV27 and TRBJ1-1; 7 bases are shared with TRBD1. V lost 5 bases and J lost 3; bases outside the gene matches: 6. Germline V gene sequence: CDR1 MNHEY, CDR2 SMNVEV (reference sequence). This CDR3 comprises 14 residues. The CDR3 nucleotides read TGTGCCAGCAGTATAAACAGGGGTGACACTGAAGCTTTCTTT. It codes for CASSINRGDTEAFF.

The rearrangement links TRBV2 to TRBJ2-7; 8 bases match TRBD2. Germline values: CDR1 SNHLY, CDR2 FYNNEI. J was trimmed by 3 bases and V by 7 bases; bases with no gene match: 5. The CDR3 spans 13 residues. The CDR3 DNA reads TGTGCCAGCAAGACTAGCGCCTACTACGAGCAGTACTTC. This sequence encodes CASKTSAYYEQYF.

With regard to this clone: An end of the junction differs from the germline gene, which may be a read error. The chain combines TRBV5-5 with TRBJ1-5, with 7 nucleotides matching TRBD1. CDR3 size: 14 residues. Germline CDR1 SGHKS, CDR2 YYEKEE (reference sequence). This chain's CDR3 is CASSLGTGNQPQNF. Here the CDR3 DNA reads TGTGCCAGCAGCTTGGGGACAGGCAATCAGCCCCAGAATTTT.

The chain links TRBV7-2 to TRBJ1-2; 10 positions agree with TRBD1. CDR3 length: 14 amino acids. The germline V gene encodes CDR1 SGHTA and CDR2 FQGNSA. Trimming at V came to 2 bases and at J to 8 bases, leaving 5 bases not matched to a gene. The chain's CDR3 is CASSLLTGGVGYTF. The CDR3 DNA reads as TGTGCCAGCAGCTTACTGACAGGGGGCGTCGGCTACACCTTC.